These 27 T cell receptor beta chains share one sample of origin, sequenced in a study of metastatic and nonmetastatic thyroid tumors. The entire patient cohort was treatment-naive prior to thyroid surgery. TCRdb reassembled clones from the PCR reads with MiXCR. The table lists over 25,000 clones, 7% to 8% of them singletons, with 35% to 50% in the top ten. Sequenced material: blood. Source of these receptors: a female donor with papillary thyroid cancer or a benign thyroid nodule (not recorded which). Some clones in this sample may be carry-over from other donors' samples.

This clone has at least ten counts. The CDR3: CASKPGQGSRANEKLFF. CDR3 in DNA: TGTGCCAGCAAACCGGGACAGGGGAGTAGGGCTAATGAAAAACTGTTTTTT. The chain recombines TRBV12-3 or TRBV12-4 with TRBJ1-4; 10 nucleotides align to TRBD1. Germline trimming cut 7 bases from V and 3 bases from J; bases unmatched to any gene: 11. This CDR3 has 17 amino acids.

This clone was recorded many times. This chain uses TRBV6-1 with TRBJ2-2; perhaps TRBD2 as D (6 bases). Trimming pared 5 bases from V and 0 bases from J, leaving 13 bases between. CDR1 and CDR2 (germline): MNHNS, SASEGT. The CDR3 is made up of 16 amino acids. The CDR3 coding sequence is TGTGCCAGCAGTTGGGGGGTTCAGGCGAACACCGGGGAGCTGTTTTTT. This sequence encodes CASSWGVQANTGELFF.

This clone came up many times. This sequence joins TRBV7-8 and TRBJ2-3, with a tentative D call TRBD1 (5 bases). Germline assignment: CDR1 SGHVS and CDR2 FQNEAQ. V lost 5 bases, J lost 3 bases, and 15 bases lay in between. This CDR3 has 15 residues. CDR3 region: CASSRSSDMTDTQYF. The CDR3 DNA sequence: TGTGCCAGCAGCCGCAGCTCGGACATGACAGATACGCAGTATTTT. The variable domain in full, completed from reference TRBV7-8 and TRBJ2-3, reads GAGVSQSPRYKVAKRGQDVALRCDPISGHVSLFWYQQALGQGPEFLTYFQNEAQLDKSGLPSDRFFAERPEGSVSTLKIQRTQQEDSAVYLCASSRSSDMTDTQYFGPGTRLTVL.

This clone was seen ten or more times. The DNA for the CDR3 is TGTGCCACCAGTGATCCGAACTGGAGGGGCGGCACCGGGGAGCTGTTTTTT. This sequence encodes CATSDPNWRGGTGELFF. V usage is TRBV24-1 and J usage is TRBJ2-2, with D possibly being TRBD2 (6 bases). Trimming cost V 3 bases and J 4 bases, with 17 bases left between them. Germline V CDR1 and CDR2: KGHDR, SFDVKD. CDR3 length: 17 amino acids.

This clone was seen many times. The chain carries TRBV18 and TRBJ1-2; D unresolved. The CDR3 runs 16 residues. V was cut by 0 bases and J by 2 bases, with 13 bases left in between. The germline CDR1 and CDR2 sequences are KGHSH and LQKENI. The CDR3 protein is CASSPPLSTVNYGYTF. CDR3 nucleotide sequence: TGTGCCAGCTCACCACCGTTGTCTACGGTAAACTATGGCTACACCTTC.

This clone occurred many times. The chain couples TRBV3-1 to TRBJ1-3; TRBD1 might be the D (6 bases). The CDR3 runs to 14 residues. Trimming removed 4 bases at V and 2 bases at J, with 9 bases between. From germline, CDR1 is LGHDT and CDR2 YNNKEL (reference sequence). The CDR3 loop is CASSPRTAGNTIYF. The CDR3 bases are TGTGCCAGCAGCCCTCGGACAGCTGGAAACACCATATATTTT. The entire variable domain, with the rest obtained from reference TRBV3-1 and TRBJ1-3, is as follows: DTAVSQTPKYLVTQMGNDKSIKCEQNLGHDTMYWYKQDSKKFLKIMFSYNNKELIINETVPNRFSPKSPDKAHLNLHINSLELGDSAVYFCASSPRTAGNTIYFGEGSWLTVV.

This clone was counted only a few times. Relative to the germline gene, one junction end is altered; a read error may explain this. The same CDR3 also results from other DNA sequences found in this sample. The CDR3: CASSPQRQTGELFF. The CDR3 region has the DNA TGTGCCAGTAGCCCTCAAAGACAGACCGGGGAGCTGTTTTTT. The rearrangement joins TRBV16 to TRBJ2-2, with D perhaps matching TRBD1 (5 bases). The length of the CDR3 is 14 residues. Germline CDR1 is KGHSY and CDR2 is FQNENV.

There are many counts of this clone. This chain connects TRBV2 to TRBJ1-3; a weak D match, TRBD1 (6 bases). The CDR3 covers 14 residues. Germline V lookup: CDR1 SNHLY, CDR2 FYNNEI. V lost 6 bases and J 1 base, leaving 10 bases between the germline ends. CDR3 sequence reads: CASRQGHSGNTIYF. DNA of the CDR3: TGTGCCAGCAGGCAGGGACATTCTGGAAACACCATATATTTT.

This clone was seen ten or more times. The chain is built from TRBV6-1 and TRBJ2-7; D is uncertain. CDR1 is MNHNS, CDR2 SASEGT, per germline. The CDR3 consists of 16 residues. V dropped 1 base and J dropped 1 base, with 14 bases sitting between them. The CDR3 here is CASSEGTILSSYEQYF. The CDR3 nucleotides read TGTGCCAGCAGTGAAGGAACAATTTTGTCGTCCTACGAGCAGTACTTC.

With regard to this clone: Likely a read error: the CDR3 ends without its conserved phenylalanine or tryptophan. This rearrangement joins TRBV20-1 to TRBJ1-1, with D perhaps TRBD1 (5 bases). Trimming cost V 2 bases and J 5 bases, with 18 bases left between them. Germline CDR1 and CDR2: DFQATT and SNEGSKA (reference sequence). This CDR3 is built from 15 residues. The chain's CDR3 is CSARNTDKGITEAFL. Here the CDR3 DNA reads TGCAGTGCTAGAAATACGGACAAGGGGATTACTGAAGCTTTCCTT.

A few counts support this clone. Within the sample, other DNA sequences also encode this same CDR3. The chain employs TRBV11-2 and TRBJ2-1; D uncertain. CDR3 size: 14 residues. Germline lookup yields CDR1 SGHAT and CDR2 FQNNGV. Trimming took off 3 bases at V and 7 bases at J, with 13 bases between the two ends. The CDR3 sequence: CASSLVSDRNEQFF. The DNA for the CDR3 is TGTGCCAGCAGCTTGGTCTCGGACCGGAATGAGCAGTTCTTC.

This clone showed up many times. This sample also contains other DNA sequences that code for the same CDR3. The CDR3 loop is CASSSYYSNQPQHF. The DNA of the CDR3 is TGTGCCAGCAGCTCCTACTACAGCAATCAGCCCCAGCATTTT. V gene TRBV5-8 combines with J gene TRBJ1-5; no reliable D call. V lost 3 bases to trimming and J lost 1 base, with 8 bases between them. Germline CDR1 SGHTS, CDR2 YDEGEE. This CDR3 has 14 residues.

This clone was counted between two and nine times. The rearrangement joins TRBV10-2 to TRBJ2-4; D may be TRBD2 (6 bases). There are 17 residues in the CDR3. Trimming removed 3 bases from V and 4 bases from J, with 19 bases in between. The germline CDR1 and CDR2 sequences are WSHSY and SAAADI. CDR3 sequence: CASSDQRGRQVKNIQYF. The CDR3 DNA follows: TGCGCCAGCAGTGATCAACGGGGGAGACAAGTGAAAAACATTCAGTACTTC.

There are many counts of this clone. In DNA form, the CDR3 reads TGTGCCAGCACCCCGGGACTAGCGGGGGACCCAGATACGCAGTATTTT. Residues: CASTPGLAGDPDTQYF. The chain links TRBV6-1 to TRBJ2-3, with 14 bases matching TRBD2. The V gene's germline CDR1 is MNHNS and CDR2 SASEGT. The CDR3 covers 16 residues. The ends lost 7 bases at V and 4 bases at J; junction bases unmatched: 7.

This clone was seen repeatedly, ten times or more. This sequence joins TRBV5-8 and TRBJ1-2; 8 bases match TRBD1. The junction had 8 bases not matched to a gene; V was cut back by 4 bases and J by 0 bases. From germline, CDR1 is SGHTS and CDR2 YDEGEE. The CDR3 covers 16 residues. DNA for the CDR3: TGTGCCAGCAGCCCCGGACAGGGTAAAGCTAACTATGGCTACACCTTC. Its translation is CASSPGQGKANYGYTF.

At least ten counts were recorded for this clone. V is TRBV6-1 and J is TRBJ1-5; D might be TRBD1 (6 bases). The CDR3 extends over 17 amino acids. V lost 5 bases and J lost 2, with 19 bases in between. Germline lookup yields CDR1 MNHNS and CDR2 SASEGT. CDR3: CASSSYSSGHRNQPQHF. CDR3 DNA: TGTGCCAGCAGTTCCTACTCTTCGGGACACCGCAATCAGCCCCAGCATTTT.

This clone was detected many times. CDR3 in amino acids: CATSDVRGRTDTQYF. The CDR3 nucleotides are TGTGCCACCAGTGATGTAAGGGGTAGAACAGATACGCAGTATTTT. The chain links TRBV24-1 to TRBJ2-3; a possible D gene is TRBD1 (5 bases). Germline assignment: CDR1 KGHDR and CDR2 SFDVKD. CDR3 size: 15 residues. Trimming removed 3 bases from V and 3 bases from J, with 12 bases in between.

This clone was seen repeatedly, ten times or more. This rearrangement joins TRBV5-1 to TRBJ1-1; 8 nucleotides align to TRBD1. The CDR3 consists of 16 residues. V trimming: 5 bases; J trimming: 1 base; junction bases outside the gene matches: 10. The germline V gene encodes CDR1 SGHRS and CDR2 YFSETQ. The CDR3 sequence is CASSPGQGLGNTEAFF. The DNA for the CDR3 is TGCGCCAGCAGTCCTGGACAGGGTTTGGGGAACACTGAAGCTTTCTTT.

This clone was detected many times. The chain uses TRBV12-3 or TRBV12-4 and TRBJ2-1; 10 bases align to TRBD1. CDR3 size: 16 residues. V dropped 4 bases and J dropped 6; count of bases not matched to a gene: 9. CDR3 sequence: CASSSQTGGFFNEQFF. The CDR3 nucleotides read TGTGCCAGCAGTTCTCAGACAGGGGGCTTCTTCAATGAGCAGTTCTTC.

This clone has ten or more counts. The chain couples TRBV5-4 to TRBJ1-1; 7 bases are a match to TRBD1. Looked up from germline, CDR1 is SGHNT and CDR2 is YYREEE (reference sequence). The CDR3 consists of 14 residues. The junction had 5 bases not matched to a gene; V was cut back by 3 bases and J by 3 bases. The CDR3 region has the DNA TGTGCCAGCAGCTCACGGACAGGCGACACTGAAGCTTTCTTT. Protein product: CASSSRTGDTEAFF.

With regard to this clone: Other nucleotide sequences from this sample produce the same CDR3. V usage is TRBV10-2 and J usage is TRBJ1-1; 8 nucleotides align to TRBD1. CDR3 length: 16 amino acids. V shed 0 bases, J shed 5 bases, and the junction held 8 bases outside the gene matches. Germline loops: CDR1 WSHSY, CDR2 SAAADI. The CDR3 here is CASSESPGTGGTEAFF. The DNA of the CDR3 is TGCGCCAGCAGTGAGTCCCCCGGGACAGGAGGAACTGAAGCTTTCTTT.

This clone was observed at least ten times. The gene calls are TRBV20-1 and TRBJ1-2; D may be TRBD1 (6 bases). The CDR3 has 14 amino acids. Between the trimmed V and J ends, which lost 8 bases and 8 bases, there was a span of 24 bases. The V gene's germline CDR1 is DFQATT and CDR2 SNEGSKA (reference sequence). DNA for the CDR3: TGCAGTCCGAAGGGGGGGCGGGGGGCGCCCGGCTACACCTTC. Protein product: CSPKGGRGAPGYTF.

This clone was observed at least ten times. The chain uses TRBV30 and TRBJ2-3, with a possible D match to TRBD1 (5 bases). CDR1 and CDR2 (germline): GTSNPN, SVGIG (reference sequence). The CDR3 has 12 amino acids. V was pared by 8 bases and J by 6 bases, with 15 bases between. The CDR3 sequence is CAMTQGRDTQYF. The DNA for the CDR3 is TGTGCCATGACCCAGGGAAGGGATACGCAGTATTTT.

In regard to this clone: One end of the junction varies from germline; a read error may be responsible. The chain uses TRBV5-8 and TRBJ2-7; the match to TRBD1 covers 9 bases. Germline CDR1 reads SGHTS; CDR2 reads YDEGEE. The CDR3 is made up of 14 amino acids. Here the CDR3 reads CAGSFGDRAHEQYF. CDR3 nucleotides: TGTGCCGGCAGCTTTGGGGACAGGGCCCACGAGCAGTACTTC.

This clone was detected ten times or more. Other DNA sequences in this specimen translate into the identical CDR3. The rearrangement uses TRBV18 and TRBJ1-5; 8 positions match TRBD1. V shed 3 bases, J shed 5 bases, and the junction held 0 bases outside the gene matches. The germline V gene encodes CDR1 KGHSH and CDR2 LQKENI. CDR3 length: 13 amino acids. This CDR3 reads CASSPDRDQPQHF. As DNA, the CDR3 is TGTGCCAGCTCACCGGACAGGGATCAGCCCCAGCATTTT.

At least ten counts were recorded for this clone. The V call is TRBV2, the J call TRBJ1-5; possible D gene TRBD1, 5 bases. CDR3 length: 13 residues. Trimming removed 6 bases from V and 2 bases from J, with 8 bases in between. CDR1 is SNHLY, CDR2 FYNNEI, per germline. The chain's CDR3 is CASSGHGNQPQHF. As DNA, the CDR3 is TGTGCCAGCAGCGGACACGGCAATCAGCCCCAGCATTTT.

Remarks on this clone: A much larger clone differs from this one at a single base, so this may be a read error. As the CDR3 is not closed by the conserved phenylalanine or tryptophan, this likely results from a read error. The chain combines TRBV10-2 with TRBJ2-2; 8 bases are a match to TRBD2. CDR3 length: 16 amino acids. The germline V gene encodes CDR1 WSHSY and CDR2 SAAADI. V gave up 5 bases and J gave up 5 bases; unmatched junction bases: 10. CDR3 in amino acids: CASSPIGRGETGELFL. CDR3 in DNA: TGCGCCAGCAGTCCGATTGGGCGGGGGGAGACCGGGGAGCTGTTTCTT.